This entry features one T cell receptor beta chain sequence. This clone has only a few counts. There is no known antigen for this receptor. Base qualities are not at hand, and no much larger clone is one base apart. This record belongs to a study of blood T cell repertoires in COVID-19 (dated by TCRdb to about 2020). General notes on the study: Collaborator samples came from the United States, Italy and Spain and covered acute and convalescent phases of COVID-19. The prospective study material was composed of cDNA or gDNA derived from T cells, B-cell-depleted T cells, or PBMCs. The dataset comprised deeply sampled blood TCRbeta repertoires from subjects exposed to, actively infected with, or recovered from COVID-19. The repertoires were made available in a free public database intended to serve as a resource for research on the immune response to SARS-CoV-2. Samples were obtained from the ongoing ImmuneRACE study (first 160 participants) and from approximately 1,200 subjects provided by 6 global collaborators. Sample metadata almost always included a de-identified subject ID, COVID-19 status, age in years and sex. Where HLA class I and class II types were available, the types were taken from metadata supplied by the sample provider, not from assay-based typing. Paper-wide results and their limitations: Clinical and demographic metadata were provided uncurated, with the amount varying by source and participant.

In Seattle, one collaborating source enrolled patients while the infection was active and tracked those patients longitudinally over the course of disease. Each collaborating institution followed its own protocols to collect whole blood in K2EDTA tubes. For TCRbeta analysis, collaborator samples were shipped as frozen whole blood, as isolated PBMCs, or as DNA extracted from either sample type. The immunoSEQ Assay, a bias-controlled multiplex PCR, was used to amplify TCRbeta CDR3 regions from genomic DNA. The paper's processing steps were these. Nucleated cell counts per sample were estimated from amplification of reference gene primers within the assay. To quantify the absolute abundance of each unique TCRbeta CDR3 rearrangement, sequence reads were collapsed and filtered. Productive Simpson clonality was computed per sample as the square root of Simpson's diversity index over productive rearrangements. TCRdb limited this immuneACCESS table to in-frame rearrangements with V and J called. A share of clones is missing; checked studies link under half to unresolved V genes, and the rest is unexplained. The V and J calls and the clone size are those of that table, but D and trimming were determined from the DNA. In this sample the table shows about 300,000 clones, roughly 86% of which occur a single time. The ten largest clones represent around 1.9% of the sample.

V is pruned by 7 bases and J by 1 base, leaving 5 bases of the junction without a gene match. CDR1 and CDR2 are read off the germline V gene as SGHTA and FQGNSA. Counted from cysteine to phenylalanine, this CDR3 has 14 amino acids. The CDR3 DNA has 42 bases and is translated from base 1. The TCR was taken from a woman aged 25 to 39 with COVID-19, enrolled during active disease. The chain couples TRBV7-2 to TRBJ1-2; 8 central nucleotides agree with TRBD1. Sequenced: peripheral blood. The nucleotide sequence is given as TGTGCCAGCAACCCAGGGGGCATTAACTATGGCTACACCTTC. It codes for CASNPGGINYGYTF.